The T cell receptor (beta chain) described here comes from a study of cytomegalovirus exposure and HLA in healthy donors. Whole-study results and caveats: In vitro checks showed that three CMV-associated chains really do target CMV antigens. For presence/absence analyses, sequencing depth was assumed to be roughly uniform across donors.

Each donor was nominally healthy when sampled (though unrecorded immune exposures were likely). With 2 bases removed from V and 7 bases from J, the gap between germline ends came to 9 bases. The length of the CDR3 is 13 residues. CDR1 is KGHSH, CDR2 LQKENI, per germline. The PCR had 60 Vbeta and 13 Jbeta primers. Per the original methods: Unique TCR beta chains totaled 65 million to 95 million in a later count, with around 10 million of them shared. Generated by immunoSEQ multiplex PCR, the TCRdb table keeps only in-frame clones and is missing some. The D gene and trimming were derived from the DNA, and the V and J assignments and clone size from that table. The table has about 170,000 clones, roughly 73% seen once. In the case of this clone: Antigen unknown.

Sequenced input: PBMCs. This sequence was found in a female donor in good health and CMV-seronegative. The chain joins TRBV18 to TRBJ1-3, with a tentative D call TRBD1 (5 bases). DNA of the CDR3: TGTGCCAGCTCACCATCTGGGGGGAACACCATATATTTT. Protein product: CASSPSGGNTIYF.